The present TCR beta chain was sequenced within a study of breast tumors, draining lymph nodes, adjacent tissues. Axillary draining lymph nodes of breast cancer patients supplied the node samples. This clonotype was observed many times. Per the germline V gene, CDR1 is SGHVS and CDR2 is FQNEAQ. The CDR3 contains 17 residues. V lost 3 bases and J lost 8; bases outside the gene matches: 16. TCRdb reanalysed the multiplex PCR reads using MiXCR and keeps one entry per CDR3 protein. This repertoire shows about 80,000 distinct CDR3 sequences, approximately 19% found once; its top ten account for about 2.5%.

The receptor comes from a female donor with breast cancer. Some clones in this sample may be carry-over from other donors' samples. Sample: axillary lymph node tissue. This rearrangement joins TRBV7-8 to TRBJ1-5; 7 positions agree with TRBD1. The DNA of the CDR3 is TGTGCCAGCAGCTTGGGGAACAACAGGGGCGCGAGAGAGCCCCAGCATTTT. Protein: CASSLGNNRGAREPQHF.